This TCR beta chain was retrieved from a study of T cell changes during pregnancy in multiple sclerosis (dated by TCRdb to about 2019). Context from the whole study: Changes in the T cell repertoire over the course of pregnancy were examined in this study in women with multiple sclerosis.

From the cysteine up to the phenylalanine, the CDR3 has a length of 16 residues. Left in the record is the CDR3 DNA by itself, 48 bases read in frame from the first base. At the junction V is shortened by 2 bases and J by 5 bases, with 19 bases in between. For CDR1 and CDR2, the germline V gene (reference sequence) lists SGHNT and YYREEE. Turning to this clone: Its antigen is still unknown. Base qualities were left out, and no much larger clone turns up one base away.

Library preparation was by the immunoSEQ multiplex PCR assay. TCRdb carries this immuneACCESS record with in-frame sequences only. Its versions omit some clonotypes, under half of them owing to an unresolved V gene in the studies checked, with the rest unexplained. In all, the sample holds 85,000 to 130,000 clones, and approximately 90% of those were seen once. The ten largest clones take up around 1.2% of the sample. The receptor was isolated from a female donor with multiple sclerosis, enrolled in a pregnancy study. The sample in question was peripheral blood, obtained in the second trimester of pregnancy. The V and J genes are TRBV5-4 and TRBJ2-5; TRBD2 might be the D gene, on 7 matching bases. Read as DNA, the sequence is TGTGCCAGCAGCTTTCGTATGGGGGGGGGCCTGGAGACCCAGTACTTC. The encoded protein is CASSFRMGGGLETQYF.